Reported below is one T cell receptor (beta chain). Profiled with immunoSEQ multiplex PCR; TCRdb holds only in-frame clones, not every one. The table shows 60,000 to 85,000 clones, with over 75% occurring only once. This entry is derived from a study of OX40 agonist ivuxolimab in advanced cancers. Study details: Patients were infused with ivuxolimab every 2 weeks at 0.01 to 10 mg/kg. Head and neck, renal cell, melanoma or hepatocellular carcinoma were the cancers that dose-escalation patients had. Eligibility admitted prior anti-PD-1, anti-PD-L1 or anti-CTLA-4 therapy; about 42% had some.

The CDR3 runs to 15 residues. V was pared by 5 bases and J by 4 bases, with 8 bases of the junction left unmatched. Germline-derived CDR1 and CDR2 are SGHTA and FQGNSA. Enrollment shut out patients with autoimmune disease history or systemic immunosuppression. This TCR was recovered from an adult with an advanced solid tumor such as melanoma, head and neck, liver or kidney cancer. The rearrangement joins TRBV7-2 to TRBJ1-2; 9 bases agree with TRBD1. The input for sequencing was CD4+ or CD8+ T cells sorted from blood, taken in a trial of the OX40 agonist ivuxolimab. The CDR3 coding sequence is TGTGCCAGCAGCCTGGGACAGGGAACACTCTATGGCTACACCTTC. As protein: CASSLGQGTLYGYTF.